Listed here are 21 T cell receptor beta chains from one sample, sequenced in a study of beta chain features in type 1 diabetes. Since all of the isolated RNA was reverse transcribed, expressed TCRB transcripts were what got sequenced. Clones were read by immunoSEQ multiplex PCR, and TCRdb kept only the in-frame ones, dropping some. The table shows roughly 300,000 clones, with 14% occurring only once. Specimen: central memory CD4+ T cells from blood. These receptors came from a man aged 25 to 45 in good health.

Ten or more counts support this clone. The CDR3 is CASSARDRYVEQYF. The CDR3, as DNA: TGTGCCAGCAGCGCCCGGGACAGGTACGTCGAGCAGTACTTC. The genes are TRBV21-1 and TRBJ2-7; whether TRBD1, the table's D call, matches the DNA was not checked. TRBV21-1 has pseudogene status. The CDR3 is made up of 14 amino acids.

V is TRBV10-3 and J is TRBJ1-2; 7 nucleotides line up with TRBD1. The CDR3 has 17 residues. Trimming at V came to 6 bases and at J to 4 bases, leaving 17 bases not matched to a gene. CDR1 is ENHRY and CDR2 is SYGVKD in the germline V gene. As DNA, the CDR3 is TGTGCCATCAGCGGACGGGACAGAAGATTCTTAGGCTATGGCTACACCTTC. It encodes CAISGRDRRFLGYGYTF.

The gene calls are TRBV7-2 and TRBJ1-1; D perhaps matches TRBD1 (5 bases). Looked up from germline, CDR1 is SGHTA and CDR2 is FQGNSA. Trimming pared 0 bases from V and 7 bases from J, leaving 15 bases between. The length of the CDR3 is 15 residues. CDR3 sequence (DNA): TGTGCCAGCAGCTTAGCGGAGGGGCCGGGAGTTGAAGCTTTCTTT. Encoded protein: CASSLAEGPGVEAFF. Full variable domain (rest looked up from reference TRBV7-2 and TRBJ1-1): GAGVSQSPSNKVTEKGKDVELRCDPISGHTALYWYRQSLGQGLEFLIYFQGNSAPDKSGLPSDRFSAERTGGSVSTLTIQRTQQEDSAVYLCASSLAEGPGVEAFFGQGTRLTVV.

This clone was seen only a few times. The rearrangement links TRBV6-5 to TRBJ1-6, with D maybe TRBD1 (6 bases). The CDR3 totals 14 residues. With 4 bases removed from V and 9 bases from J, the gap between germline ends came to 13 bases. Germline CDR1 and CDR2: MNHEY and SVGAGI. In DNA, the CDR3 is TGTGCCAGCAGTTCCGGGACATGGGGTTCACCCCTCCACTTT. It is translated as CASSSGTWGSPLHF.

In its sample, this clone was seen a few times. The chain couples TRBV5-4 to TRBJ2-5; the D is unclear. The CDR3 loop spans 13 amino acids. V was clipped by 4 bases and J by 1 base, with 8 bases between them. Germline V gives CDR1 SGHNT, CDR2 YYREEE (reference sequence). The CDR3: CASSRVTQETQYF. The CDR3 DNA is TGTGCCAGCAGCAGGGTGACCCAAGAGACCCAGTACTTC.

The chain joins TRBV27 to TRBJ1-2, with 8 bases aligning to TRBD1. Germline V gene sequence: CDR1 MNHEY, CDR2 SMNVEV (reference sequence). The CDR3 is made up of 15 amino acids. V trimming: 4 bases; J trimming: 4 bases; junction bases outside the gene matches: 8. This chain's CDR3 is CASSSRGQAVYGYTF. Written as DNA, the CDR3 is TGTGCCAGCAGTTCGAGGGGACAGGCCGTCTATGGCTACACCTTC.

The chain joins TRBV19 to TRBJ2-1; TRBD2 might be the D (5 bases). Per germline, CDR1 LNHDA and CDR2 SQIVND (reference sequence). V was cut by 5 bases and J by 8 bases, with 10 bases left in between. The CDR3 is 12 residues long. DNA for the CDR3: TGTGCCAGTAGTTATGAGGGAGATGAGCAGTTCTTC. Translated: CASSYEGDEQFF.

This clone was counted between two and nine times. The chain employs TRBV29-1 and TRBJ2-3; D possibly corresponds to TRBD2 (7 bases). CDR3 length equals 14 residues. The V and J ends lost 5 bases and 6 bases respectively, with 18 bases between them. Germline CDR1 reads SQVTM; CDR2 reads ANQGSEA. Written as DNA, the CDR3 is TGCAGCGTTCGAGGGGGGGCAGGGGTGGATACGCAGTATTTT. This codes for CSVRGGAGVDTQYF.

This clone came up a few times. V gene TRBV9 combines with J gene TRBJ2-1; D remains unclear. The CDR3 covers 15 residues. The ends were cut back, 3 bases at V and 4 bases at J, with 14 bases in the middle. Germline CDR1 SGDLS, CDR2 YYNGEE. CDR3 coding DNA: TGTGCCAGCAGCGAAACTACCGCCTTATACAATGAGCAGTTCTTC. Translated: CASSETTALYNEQFF.

This chain's CDR3 is CAISESGGREETQYF. The CDR3 coding sequence is TGTGCCATCAGTGAGTCGGGGGGGCGGGAAGAGACCCAGTACTTC. This sequence joins TRBV10-3 and TRBJ2-5, with D perhaps matching TRBD2 (7 bases). There are 15 residues in the CDR3. Trimming stripped 0 bases from V and 3 bases from J, with 11 bases between. The germline CDR1 and CDR2 sequences are ENHRY and SYGVKD.

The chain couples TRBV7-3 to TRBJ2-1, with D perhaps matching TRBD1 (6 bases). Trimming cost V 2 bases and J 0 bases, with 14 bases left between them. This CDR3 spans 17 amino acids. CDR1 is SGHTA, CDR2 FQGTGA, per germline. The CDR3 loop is CASSLRDTISSYNEQFF. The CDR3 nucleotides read TGTGCCAGCAGCTTACGGGACACGATAAGCTCCTACAATGAGCAGTTCTTC. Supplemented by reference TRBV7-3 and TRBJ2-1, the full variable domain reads GAGVSQTPSNKVTEKGKYVELRCDPISGHTALYWYRQSLGQGPEFLIYFQGTGAADDSGLPNDRFFAVRPEGSVSTLKIQRTERGDSAVYLCASSLRDTISSYNEQFFGPGTRLTVL.

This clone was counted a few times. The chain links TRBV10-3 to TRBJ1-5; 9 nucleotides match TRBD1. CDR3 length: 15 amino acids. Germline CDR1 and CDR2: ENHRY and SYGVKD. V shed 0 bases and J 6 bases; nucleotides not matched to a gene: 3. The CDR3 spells CAISESDRGTQPQHF. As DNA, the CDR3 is TGTGCCATCAGTGAGTCGGACAGGGGCACTCAGCCCCAGCATTTT.

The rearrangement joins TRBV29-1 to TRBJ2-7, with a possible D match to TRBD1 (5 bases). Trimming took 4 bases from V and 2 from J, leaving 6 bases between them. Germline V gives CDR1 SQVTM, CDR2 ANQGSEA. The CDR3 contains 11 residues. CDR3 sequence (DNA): TGCAGCGTTGCCAGGGCCTACGAGCAGTACTTC. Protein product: CSVARAYEQYF.

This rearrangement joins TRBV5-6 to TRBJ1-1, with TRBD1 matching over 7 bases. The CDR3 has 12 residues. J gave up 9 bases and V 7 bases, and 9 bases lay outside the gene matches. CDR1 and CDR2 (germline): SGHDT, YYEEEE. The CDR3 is CASGSRDRKAFF. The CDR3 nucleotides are TGTGCCAGCGGTAGCCGGGACAGAAAAGCTTTCTTT.

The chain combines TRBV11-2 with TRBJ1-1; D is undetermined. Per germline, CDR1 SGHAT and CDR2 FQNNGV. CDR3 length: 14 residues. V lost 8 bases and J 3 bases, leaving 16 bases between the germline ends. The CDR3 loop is CASYGSRWDTEAFF. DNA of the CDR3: TGTGCCAGCTACGGATCCCGGTGGGACACTGAAGCTTTCTTT. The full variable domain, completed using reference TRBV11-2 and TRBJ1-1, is EAGVAQSPRYKIIEKRQSVAFWCNPISGHATLYWYQQILGQGPKLLIQFQNNGVVDDSQLPKDRFSAERLKGVDSTLKIQPAKLEDSAVYLCASYGSRWDTEAFFGQGTRLTVV.

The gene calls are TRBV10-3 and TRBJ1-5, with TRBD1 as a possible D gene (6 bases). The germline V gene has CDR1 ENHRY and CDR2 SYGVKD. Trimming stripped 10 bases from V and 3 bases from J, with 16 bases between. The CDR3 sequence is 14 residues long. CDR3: CATSAGVDNQPQHF. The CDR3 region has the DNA TGTGCCACATCAGCAGGGGTGGACAATCAGCCCCAGCATTTT.

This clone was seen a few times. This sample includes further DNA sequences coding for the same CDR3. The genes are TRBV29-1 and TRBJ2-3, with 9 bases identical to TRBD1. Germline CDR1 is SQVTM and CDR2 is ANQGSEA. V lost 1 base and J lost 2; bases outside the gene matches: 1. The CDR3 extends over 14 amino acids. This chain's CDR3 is CSVEGQGVTDTQYF. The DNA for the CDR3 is TGCAGCGTTGAAGGACAGGGGGTCACAGATACGCAGTATTTT.

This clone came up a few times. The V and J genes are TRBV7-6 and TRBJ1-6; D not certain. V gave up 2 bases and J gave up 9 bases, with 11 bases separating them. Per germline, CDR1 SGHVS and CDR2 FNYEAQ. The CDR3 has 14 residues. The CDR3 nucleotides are TGTGCCAGCAGCTTAAGGAGGTCCGGTTCACCCCTCCACTTT. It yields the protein CASSLRRSGSPLHF.

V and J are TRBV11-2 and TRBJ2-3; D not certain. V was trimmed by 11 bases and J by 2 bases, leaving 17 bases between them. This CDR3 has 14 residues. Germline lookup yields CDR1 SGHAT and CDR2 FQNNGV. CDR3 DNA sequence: TGTGCCTCGAACGGGCCCGCCGCCACAGATACGCAGTATTTT. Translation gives CASNGPAATDTQYF. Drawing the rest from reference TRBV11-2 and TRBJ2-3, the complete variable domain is EAGVAQSPRYKIIEKRQSVAFWCNPISGHATLYWYQQILGQGPKLLIQFQNNGVVDDSQLPKDRFSAERLKGVDSTLKIQPAKLEDSAVYLCASNGPAATDTQYFGPGTRLTVL.

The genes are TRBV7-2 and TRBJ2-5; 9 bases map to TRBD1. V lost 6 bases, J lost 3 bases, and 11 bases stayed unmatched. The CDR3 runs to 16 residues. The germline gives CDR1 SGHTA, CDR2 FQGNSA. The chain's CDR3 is CASSPMTGGGEETQYF. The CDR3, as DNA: TGTGCCAGCAGTCCAATGACAGGGGGAGGCGAAGAGACCCAGTACTTC.

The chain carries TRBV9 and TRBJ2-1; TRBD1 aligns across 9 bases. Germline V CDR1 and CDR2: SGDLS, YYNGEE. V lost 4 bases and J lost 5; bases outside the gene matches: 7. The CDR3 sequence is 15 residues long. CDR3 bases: TGTGCCAGCAGCCCTGACAGGGGGAGAAACAATGAGCAGTTCTTC. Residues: CASSPDRGRNNEQFF.